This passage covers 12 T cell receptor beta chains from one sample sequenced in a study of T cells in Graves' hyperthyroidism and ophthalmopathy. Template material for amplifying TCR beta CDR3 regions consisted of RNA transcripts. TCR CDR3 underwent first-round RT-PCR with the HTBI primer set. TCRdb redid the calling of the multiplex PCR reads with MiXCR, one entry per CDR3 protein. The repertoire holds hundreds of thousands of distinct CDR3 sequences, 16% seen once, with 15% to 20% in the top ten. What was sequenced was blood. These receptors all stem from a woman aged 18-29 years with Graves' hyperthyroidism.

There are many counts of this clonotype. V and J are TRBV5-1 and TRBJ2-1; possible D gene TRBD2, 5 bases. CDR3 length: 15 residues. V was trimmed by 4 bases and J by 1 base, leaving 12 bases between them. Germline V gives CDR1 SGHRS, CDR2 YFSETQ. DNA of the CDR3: TGCGCCAGCAGCGATCCGGGAAAATCCTACAATGAGCAGTTCTTC. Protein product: CASSDPGKSYNEQFF.

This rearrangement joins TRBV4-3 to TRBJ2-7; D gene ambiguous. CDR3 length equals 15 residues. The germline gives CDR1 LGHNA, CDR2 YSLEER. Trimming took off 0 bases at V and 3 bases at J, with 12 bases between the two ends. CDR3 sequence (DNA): TGCGCCAGCAGCCAAGATATGTCGGAGAACTACGAGCAGTACTTC. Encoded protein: CASSQDMSENYEQYF.

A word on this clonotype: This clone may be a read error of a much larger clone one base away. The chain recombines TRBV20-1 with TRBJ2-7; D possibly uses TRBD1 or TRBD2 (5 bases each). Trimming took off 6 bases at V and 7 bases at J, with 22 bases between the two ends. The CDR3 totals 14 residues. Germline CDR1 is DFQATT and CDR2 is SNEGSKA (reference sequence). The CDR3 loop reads CSATFNEGTEEQYF. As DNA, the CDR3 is TGCAGTGCAACCTTTAACGAGGGGACGGAGGAGCAGTACTTC.

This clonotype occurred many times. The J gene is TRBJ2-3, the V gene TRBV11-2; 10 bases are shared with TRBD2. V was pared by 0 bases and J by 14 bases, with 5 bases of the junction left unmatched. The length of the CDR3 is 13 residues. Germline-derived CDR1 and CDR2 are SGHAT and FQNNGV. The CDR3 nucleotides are TGTGCCAGCAGCTTAGATCTGGGACTAGCGTTGTATTTT. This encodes CASSLDLGLALYF. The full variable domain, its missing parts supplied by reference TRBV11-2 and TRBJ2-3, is EAGVAQSPRYKIIEKRQSVAFWCNPISGHATLYWYQQILGQGPKLLIQFQNNGVVDDSQLPKDRFSAERLKGVDSTLKIQPAKLEDSAVYLCASSLDLGLALYFGPGTRLTVL.

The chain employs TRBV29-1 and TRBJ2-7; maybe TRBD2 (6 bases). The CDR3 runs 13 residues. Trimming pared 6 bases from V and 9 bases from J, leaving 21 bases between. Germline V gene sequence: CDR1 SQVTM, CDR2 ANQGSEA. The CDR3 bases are TGCAGCGTCCCCTCGGGAGAGATGCAAACGCAGTACTTC. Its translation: CSVPSGEMQTQYF.

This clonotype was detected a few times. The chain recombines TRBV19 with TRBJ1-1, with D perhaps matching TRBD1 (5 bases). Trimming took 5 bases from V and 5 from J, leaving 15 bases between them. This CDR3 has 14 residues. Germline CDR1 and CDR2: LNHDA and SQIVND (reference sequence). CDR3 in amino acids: CASSPSGVWTEAFF. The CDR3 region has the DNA TGTGCCAGTAGTCCATCGGGGGTATGGACTGAAGCTTTCTTT. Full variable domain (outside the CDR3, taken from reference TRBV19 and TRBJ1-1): DGGITQSPKYLFRKEGQNVTLSCEQNLNHDAMYWYRQDPGQGLRLIYYSQIVNDFQKGDIAEGYSVSREKKESFPLTVTSAQKNPTAFYLCASSPSGVWTEAFFGQGTRLTVV.

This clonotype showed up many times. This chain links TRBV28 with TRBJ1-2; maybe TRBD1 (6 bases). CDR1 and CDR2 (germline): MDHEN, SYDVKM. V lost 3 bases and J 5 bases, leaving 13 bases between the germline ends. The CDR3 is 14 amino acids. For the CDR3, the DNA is TGTGCCAGCAGTTTGGGGGGGCGCGAGTATGGCTACACCTTC. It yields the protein CASSLGGREYGYTF.

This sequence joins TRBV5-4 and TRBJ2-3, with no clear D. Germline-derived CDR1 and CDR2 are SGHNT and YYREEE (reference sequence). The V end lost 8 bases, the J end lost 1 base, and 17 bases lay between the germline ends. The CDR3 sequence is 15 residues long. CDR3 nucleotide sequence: TGTGCCAGTAATCCTTCAAAAGAAGGCACAGATACGCAGTATTTT. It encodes CASNPSKEGTDTQYF.

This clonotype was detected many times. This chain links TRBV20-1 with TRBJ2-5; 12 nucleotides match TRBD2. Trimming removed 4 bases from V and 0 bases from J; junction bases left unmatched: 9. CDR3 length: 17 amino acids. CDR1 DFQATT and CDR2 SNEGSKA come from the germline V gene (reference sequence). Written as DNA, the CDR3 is TGCAGTGCTAACAGCTTCCTAGCGGGGGGGGACCAAGAGACCCAGTACTTC. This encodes CSANSFLAGGDQETQYF.

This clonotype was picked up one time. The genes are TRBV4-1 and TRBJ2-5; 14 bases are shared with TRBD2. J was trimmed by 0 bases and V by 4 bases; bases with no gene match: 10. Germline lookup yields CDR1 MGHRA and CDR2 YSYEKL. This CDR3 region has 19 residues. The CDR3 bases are TGCGCCAGCAGCCTCCCCGGGACTAGCGGGGGCCCGTACCAAGAGACCCAGTACTTC. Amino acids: CASSLPGTSGGPYQETQYF.

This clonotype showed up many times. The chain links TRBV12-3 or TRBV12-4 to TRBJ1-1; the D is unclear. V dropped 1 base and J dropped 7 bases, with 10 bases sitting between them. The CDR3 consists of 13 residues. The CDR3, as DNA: TGTGCCAGCAGTTTAGGAGGGCAGAGTGAAGCTTTCTTT. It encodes CASSLGGQSEAFF.

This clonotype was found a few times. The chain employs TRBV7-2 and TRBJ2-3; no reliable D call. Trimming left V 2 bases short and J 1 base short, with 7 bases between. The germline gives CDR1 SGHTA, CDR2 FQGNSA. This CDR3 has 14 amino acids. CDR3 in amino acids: CASSLRLRTDTQYF. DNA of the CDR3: TGTGCCAGCAGCTTAAGACTCCGCACAGATACGCAGTATTTT.